The 11 T cell receptor beta chains listed next were all sequenced from one sample in a study of cytomegalovirus exposure and HLA in healthy donors (dated by TCRdb to between 2016 and 2019). Libraries were made using the immunoSEQ multiplex PCR assay. A mixture of 60 forward primers for TCR Vbeta segments and 13 reverse primers for TCR Jbeta segments was used in the multiplex PCR. TCRdb re-hosts the immuneACCESS table, in-frame sequences only. Its copies lack some clones; in the studies checked, an unresolved V gene accounts for under half of them, and the cause for the rest is not known. The sample table records around 160,000 clones; approximately 71% of these occur just once. The top ten constitute approximately 1.3% of the sample. Material: PBMCs. The origin of the receptors is a man over 45 in good health and CMV-seronegative.

This clone was detected only a few times. The chain employs TRBV29-1 and TRBJ1-2; possibly TRBD1 for D (5 bases). The germline V gene has CDR1 SQVTM and CDR2 ANQGSEA. Trimming removed 5 bases from V and 8 bases from J, with 9 bases in between. The CDR3 contains 10 residues. This chain's CDR3 is CSVKGNGYTF. The CDR3, as DNA: TGCAGCGTTAAGGGGAACGGCTACACCTTC.

The rearrangement joins TRBV6-5 to TRBJ1-2, with D uncertain. This CDR3 region has 15 residues. Germline lookup yields CDR1 MNHEY and CDR2 SVGAGI. Trimming took 0 bases from V and 4 from J, leaving 12 bases between them. CDR3 in amino acids: CASSYSEGLSYGYTF. The CDR3 coding sequence is TGTGCCAGCAGTTACTCGGAGGGCCTCTCCTATGGCTACACCTTC.

This clone was counted a single time. V gene TRBV2 combines with J gene TRBJ1-1, with D unresolved. CDR3 length: 12 residues. CDR1 and CDR2 from the germline V gene are SNHLY and FYNNEI. V lost 1 base, J lost 6 bases, and 6 bases lay in between. The CDR3 protein is CASSEGAPEAFF. As DNA, the CDR3 is TGTGCCAGCAGTGAAGGGGCTCCTGAAGCTTTCTTT.

This chain joins TRBV19 and TRBJ1-4; 7 bases agree with TRBD1. The germline V gene has CDR1 LNHDA and CDR2 SQIVND (reference sequence). This CDR3 spans 14 amino acids. V lost 7 bases, J lost 3 bases, and 5 bases stayed unmatched. CDR3 loop: CASTIGTANEKLFF. The CDR3 nucleotides are TGTGCCAGTACAATCGGGACAGCTAATGAAAAACTGTTTTTT.

The rearrangement joins TRBV19 to TRBJ2-6, with TRBD1 as a possible D gene (6 bases). The CDR3 contains 17 residues. Germline V CDR1 and CDR2: LNHDA, SQIVND (reference sequence). V gave up 7 bases and J gave up 1 base, with 17 bases separating them. In nucleotides, the CDR3 is TGTGCCAGTACCTCAGGGGTAACAATTTCTGGGGCCAACGTCCTGACTTTC. As protein: CASTSGVTISGANVLTF.

The chain recombines TRBV19 with TRBJ2-2; 8 bases are shared with TRBD2. This CDR3 comprises 14 residues. Germline V gene lookup returns CDR1 LNHDA and CDR2 SQIVND (reference sequence). After removal of 7 bases from V and 3 bases from J, the junction contained 4 bases not matched to a gene. This chain's CDR3 is CASMAGGYTGELFF. The CDR3 nucleotides are TGTGCCAGTATGGCGGGGGGCTACACCGGGGAGCTGTTTTTT. Looking up the rest from reference TRBV19 and TRBJ2-2 gives the full variable domain: DGGITQSPKYLFRKEGQNVTLSCEQNLNHDAMYWYRQDPGQGLRLIYYSQIVNDFQKGDIAEGYSVSREKKESFPLTVTSAQKNPTAFYLCASMAGGYTGELFFGEGSRLTVL.

This chain connects TRBV10-1 to TRBJ2-2; 9 nucleotides agree with TRBD1. With V trimmed by 4 bases and J by 3 bases, 9 bases remained unmatched. The length of the CDR3 is 17 residues. Germline CDR1 WNHNN, CDR2 SYGVQD (reference sequence). The chain's CDR3 is CASSGSSGTGYTGELFF. CDR3 bases: TGCGCCAGCAGTGGGTCCTCCGGGACAGGGTACACCGGGGAGCTGTTTTTT.

The chain employs TRBV5-1 and TRBJ1-4; perhaps TRBD1 as D (5 bases). Trimming left V 3 bases short and J 6 bases short, with 15 bases between. Germline CDR1 is SGHRS and CDR2 is YFSETQ. This CDR3 spans 15 amino acids. The CDR3 loop reads CASSSEGLRDEKLFF. The CDR3 DNA is TGCGCCAGCAGCTCGGAGGGACTACGCGATGAAAAACTGTTTTTT.

The rearrangement joins TRBV4-1 to TRBJ2-5; 10 positions match TRBD2. Losses at the gene ends were 0 bases for V and 6 bases for J; bases not matched to a gene: 7. The germline CDR1 and CDR2 sequences are MGHRA and YSYEKL. This CDR3 is 16 amino acids long. This chain's CDR3 is CASSQDEAGGPKTQYF. Written as DNA, the CDR3 is TGCGCCAGCAGCCAAGATGAAGCGGGGGGGCCGAAGACCCAGTACTTC.

The CDR3 here is CASSERRFPGETQYF. The CDR3 DNA reads as TGTGCCAGCAGTGAACGGAGGTTTCCGGGGGAGACCCAGTACTTC. The gene calls are TRBV6-1 and TRBJ2-5; TRBD2 is a possible D gene (5 bases). The V end was cut by 2 bases, the J end by 5 bases, with 15 bases between. The CDR3 contains 15 residues. CDR1 is MNHNS, CDR2 SASEGT, per germline.

In this sample, this clone turned up a few times. The rearrangement joins TRBV7-9 to TRBJ1-5; 7 positions match TRBD1. The junction had 9 bases not matched to a gene; V was cut back by 1 base and J by 6 bases. Germline CDR1 reads SEHNR; CDR2 reads FQNEAQ (reference sequence). The CDR3 spans 16 residues. CDR3: CASSLGRGRVSQPQHF. In DNA, the CDR3 is TGTGCCAGCAGCTTAGGAAGGGGGCGGGTAAGTCAGCCCCAGCATTTT.